The following is a T cell receptor (beta chain) sequence with its context. This sample is part of a study of blood T cell repertoires in COVID-19. Libraries were prepared by immunoSEQ multiplex PCR; TCRdb keeps only in-frame clonotypes and omits some of them. The sample records tens of thousands of clones, about 86% being singletons. The V and J ends lost 6 bases and 5 bases, in that order; junction bases with no gene match: 2. The germline CDR1 and CDR2 sequences are SQVTM and ANQGSEA. This CDR3 region has 11 residues. Source material: peripheral blood. This chain connects TRBV29-1 to TRBJ2-5; 8 bases are a match to TRBD1. The TCR was taken from a man aged 50-59 years with active COVID-19. DNA of the CDR3: TGCAGCGTCCACAGGGGGGAGACCCAGTACTTC. This translates into CSVHRGETQYF. Drawing the rest from reference TRBV29-1 and TRBJ2-5, the complete variable domain is SAVISQKPSRDICQRGTSLTIQCQVDSQVTMMFWYRQQPGQSLTLIATANQGSEATYESGFVIDKFPISRPNLTFSTLTVSNMSPEDSSIYLCSVHRGETQYFGPGTRLLVL.